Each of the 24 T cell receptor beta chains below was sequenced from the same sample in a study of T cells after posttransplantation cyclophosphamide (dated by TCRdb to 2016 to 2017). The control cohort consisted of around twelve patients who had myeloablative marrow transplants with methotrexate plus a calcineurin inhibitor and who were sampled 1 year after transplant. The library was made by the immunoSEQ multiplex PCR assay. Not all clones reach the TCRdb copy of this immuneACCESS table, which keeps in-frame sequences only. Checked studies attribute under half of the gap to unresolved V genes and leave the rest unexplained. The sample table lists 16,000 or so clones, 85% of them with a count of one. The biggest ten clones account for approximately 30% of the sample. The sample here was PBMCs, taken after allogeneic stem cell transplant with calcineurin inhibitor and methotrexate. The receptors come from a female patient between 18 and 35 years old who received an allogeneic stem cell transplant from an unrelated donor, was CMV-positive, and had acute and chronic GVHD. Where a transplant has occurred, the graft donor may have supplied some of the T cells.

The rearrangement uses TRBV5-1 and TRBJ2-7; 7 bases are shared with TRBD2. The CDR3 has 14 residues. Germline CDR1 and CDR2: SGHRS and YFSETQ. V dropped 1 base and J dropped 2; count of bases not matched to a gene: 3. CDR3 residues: CASSLLAGTYEQYF. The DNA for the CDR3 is TGCGCCAGCAGCTTGTTAGCGGGCACCTACGAGCAGTACTTC.

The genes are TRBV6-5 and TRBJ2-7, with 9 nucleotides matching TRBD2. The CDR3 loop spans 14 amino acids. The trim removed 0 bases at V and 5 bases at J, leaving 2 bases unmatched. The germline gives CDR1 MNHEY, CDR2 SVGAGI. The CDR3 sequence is CASSYSGLAHEQYF. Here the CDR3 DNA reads TGTGCCAGCAGTTACTCGGGACTAGCCCACGAGCAGTACTTC.

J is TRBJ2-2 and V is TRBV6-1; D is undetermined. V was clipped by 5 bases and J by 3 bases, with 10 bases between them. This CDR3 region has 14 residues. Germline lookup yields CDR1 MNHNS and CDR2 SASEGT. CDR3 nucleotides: TGTGCCAGCAGTTCCGCGACTGACACCGGGGAGCTGTTTTTT. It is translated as CASSSATDTGELFF.

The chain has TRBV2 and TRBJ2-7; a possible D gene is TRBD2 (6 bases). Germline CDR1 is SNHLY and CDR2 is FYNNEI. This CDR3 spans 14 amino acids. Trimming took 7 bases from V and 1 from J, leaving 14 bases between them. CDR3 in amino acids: CASILGGTSYEQYF. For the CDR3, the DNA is TGTGCCAGCATATTGGGGGGAACTTCCTACGAGCAGTACTTC.

The CDR3, as DNA: TGTGCCAGCAGTCCAGGGGGCCCCTACGAGCAGTACTTC. Protein: CASSPGGPYEQYF. V and J are TRBV6-5 and TRBJ2-7; 8 nucleotides align to TRBD1. This CDR3 has 13 amino acids. Trimming removed 5 bases from V and 2 bases from J; junction bases left unmatched: 2. Germline V gives CDR1 MNHEY, CDR2 SVGAGI.

CDR3 nucleotides: TGTGCCAGCAGACAAGGAGGGCTAGCGGGGAAGGAGCAGTTCTTC. It translates to CASRQGGLAGKEQFF. The rearrangement uses TRBV5-4 and TRBJ2-1; the match to TRBD2 covers 9 bases. The germline gives CDR1 SGHNT, CDR2 YYREEE (reference sequence). The V segment lost 5 bases and the J segment 10 bases; nucleotides outside the gene matches: 13. The CDR3 length is 15 residues.

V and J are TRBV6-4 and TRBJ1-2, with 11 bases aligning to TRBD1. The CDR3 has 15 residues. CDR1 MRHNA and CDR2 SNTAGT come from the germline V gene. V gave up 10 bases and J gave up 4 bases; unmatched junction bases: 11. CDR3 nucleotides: TGTGCCACCATCGGACCCGGGACAGGGGGCTATGGCTACACCTTC. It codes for CATIGPGTGGYGYTF.

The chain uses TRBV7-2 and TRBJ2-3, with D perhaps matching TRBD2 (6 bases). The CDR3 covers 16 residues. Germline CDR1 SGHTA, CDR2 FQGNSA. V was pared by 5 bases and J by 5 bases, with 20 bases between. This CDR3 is CASSRDGGKARDTQYF. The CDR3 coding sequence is TGTGCCAGCAGCCGAGATGGCGGGAAGGCGAGAGATACGCAGTATTTT.

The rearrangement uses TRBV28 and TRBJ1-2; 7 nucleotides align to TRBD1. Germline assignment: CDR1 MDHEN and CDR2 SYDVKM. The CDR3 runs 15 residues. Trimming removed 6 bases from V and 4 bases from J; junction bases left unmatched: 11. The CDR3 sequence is CASSQDRAGRYGYTF. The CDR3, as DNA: TGTGCCAGCAGCCAAGACAGGGCCGGTCGCTATGGCTACACCTTC.

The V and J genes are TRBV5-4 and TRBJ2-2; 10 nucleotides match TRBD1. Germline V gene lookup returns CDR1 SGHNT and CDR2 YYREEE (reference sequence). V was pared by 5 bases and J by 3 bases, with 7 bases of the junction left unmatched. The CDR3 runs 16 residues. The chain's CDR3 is CASSSDRGRDTGELFF. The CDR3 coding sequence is TGTGCCAGCAGTTCCGACAGGGGGCGCGACACCGGGGAGCTGTTTTTT.

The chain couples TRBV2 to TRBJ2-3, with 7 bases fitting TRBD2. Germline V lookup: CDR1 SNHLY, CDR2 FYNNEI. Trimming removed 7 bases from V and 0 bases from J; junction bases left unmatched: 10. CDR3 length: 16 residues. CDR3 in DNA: TGTGCCAGCAATCGGGACTACCCCGCGAGCACAGATACGCAGTATTTT. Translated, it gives CASNRDYPASTDTQYF.

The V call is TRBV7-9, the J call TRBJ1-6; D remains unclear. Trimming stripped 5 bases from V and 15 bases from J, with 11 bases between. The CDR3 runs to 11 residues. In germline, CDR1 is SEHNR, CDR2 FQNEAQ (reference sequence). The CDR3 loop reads CASSATPLLHF. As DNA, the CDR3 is TGTGCCAGCAGCGCGACACCGCTCCTCCACTTT.

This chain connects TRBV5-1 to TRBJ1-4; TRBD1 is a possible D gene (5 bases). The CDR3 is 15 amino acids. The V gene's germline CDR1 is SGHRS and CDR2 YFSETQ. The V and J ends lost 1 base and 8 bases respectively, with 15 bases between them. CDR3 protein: CASSLSASGGEKLFF. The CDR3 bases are TGCGCCAGCAGCTTGTCCGCCTCCGGGGGGGAAAAACTGTTTTTT.

The CDR3 reads CSVEPRTRNTEAFF. The CDR3 DNA sequence: TGCAGCGTTGAACCTAGGACAAGGAACACTGAAGCTTTCTTT. The genes are TRBV29-1 and TRBJ1-1; tentatively, D is TRBD1 (5 bases). The CDR3 runs 14 residues. Trimming stripped 2 bases from V and 1 base from J, with 11 bases between. CDR1 SQVTM and CDR2 ANQGSEA come from the germline V gene.

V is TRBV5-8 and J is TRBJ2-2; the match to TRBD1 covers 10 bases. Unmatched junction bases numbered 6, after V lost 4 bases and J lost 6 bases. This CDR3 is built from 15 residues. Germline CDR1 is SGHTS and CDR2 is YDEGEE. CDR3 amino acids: CASSTGGQGSGELFF. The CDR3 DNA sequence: TGTGCCAGCAGCACGGGGGGACAGGGGTCCGGGGAGCTGTTTTTT. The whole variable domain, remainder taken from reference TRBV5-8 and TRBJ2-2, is EAGVTQSPTHLIKTRGQQATLRCSPISGHTSVYWYQQALGLGLQFLLWYDEGEERNRGNFPPRFSGRQFPNYSSELNVNALELEDSALYLCASSTGGQGSGELFFGEGSRLTVL.

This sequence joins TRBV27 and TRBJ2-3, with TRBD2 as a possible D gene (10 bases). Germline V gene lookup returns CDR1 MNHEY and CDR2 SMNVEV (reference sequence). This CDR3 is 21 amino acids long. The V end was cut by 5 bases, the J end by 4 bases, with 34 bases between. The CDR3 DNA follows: TGTGCCAGCAGTGGCGAACCGGGACAGGGAGGTCTAGCGGGAGTCTCAGATACGCAGTATTTT. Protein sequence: CASSGEPGQGGLAGVSDTQYF.

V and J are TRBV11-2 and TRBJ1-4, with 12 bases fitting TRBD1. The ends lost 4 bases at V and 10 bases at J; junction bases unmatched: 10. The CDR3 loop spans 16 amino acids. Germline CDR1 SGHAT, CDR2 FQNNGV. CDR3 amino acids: CASSSQGTGGAGKLFF. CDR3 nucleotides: TGTGCCAGCAGCTCACAAGGGACAGGGGGCGCGGGAAAACTGTTTTTT.

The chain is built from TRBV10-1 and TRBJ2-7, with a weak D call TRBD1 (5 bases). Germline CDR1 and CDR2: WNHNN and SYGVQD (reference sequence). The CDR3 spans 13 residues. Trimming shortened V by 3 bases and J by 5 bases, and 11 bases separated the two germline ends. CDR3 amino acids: CASSDGRVHEQYF. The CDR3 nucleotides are TGCGCCAGCAGTGATGGCAGGGTCCACGAGCAGTACTTC.

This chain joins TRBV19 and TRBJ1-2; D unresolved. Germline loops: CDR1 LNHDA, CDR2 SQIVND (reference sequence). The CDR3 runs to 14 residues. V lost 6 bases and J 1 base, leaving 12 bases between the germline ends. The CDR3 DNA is TGTGCCAGTAGCCCCCTATTAAGTAACTATGGCTACACCTTC. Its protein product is CASSPLLSNYGYTF.

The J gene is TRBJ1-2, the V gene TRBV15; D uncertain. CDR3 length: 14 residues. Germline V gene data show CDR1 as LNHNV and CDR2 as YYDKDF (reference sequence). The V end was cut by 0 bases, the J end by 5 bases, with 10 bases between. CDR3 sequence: CATSRENRDYGYTF. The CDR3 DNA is TGTGCCACCAGCAGAGAAAATCGGGATTATGGCTACACCTTC.

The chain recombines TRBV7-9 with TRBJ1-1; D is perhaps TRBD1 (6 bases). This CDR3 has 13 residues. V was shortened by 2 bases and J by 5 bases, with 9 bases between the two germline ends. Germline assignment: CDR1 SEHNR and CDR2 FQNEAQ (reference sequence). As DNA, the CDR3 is TGTGCCAGCAGCTTAAGGACAGAAACTGAAGCTTTCTTT. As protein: CASSLRTETEAFF.

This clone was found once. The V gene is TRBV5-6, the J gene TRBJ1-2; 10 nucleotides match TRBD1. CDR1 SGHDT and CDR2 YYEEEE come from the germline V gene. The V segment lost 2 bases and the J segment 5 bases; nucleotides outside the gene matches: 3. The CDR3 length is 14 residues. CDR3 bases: TGTGCCAGCAGCTTCGGGACAGGGGATTATGGCTACACCTTC. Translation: CASSFGTGDYGYTF.

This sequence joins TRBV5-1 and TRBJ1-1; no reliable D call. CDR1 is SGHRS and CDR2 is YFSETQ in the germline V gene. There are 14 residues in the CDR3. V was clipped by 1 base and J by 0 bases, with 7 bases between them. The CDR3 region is CASSLTRMNTEAFF. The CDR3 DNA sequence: TGCGCCAGCAGCTTGACGAGGATGAACACTGAAGCTTTCTTT.

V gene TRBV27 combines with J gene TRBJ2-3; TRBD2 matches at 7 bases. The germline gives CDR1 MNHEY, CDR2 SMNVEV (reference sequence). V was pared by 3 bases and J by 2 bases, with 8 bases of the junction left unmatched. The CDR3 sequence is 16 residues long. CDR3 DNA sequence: TGTGCCAGCAGTTTGAGTCGTCTAGCGGTCACAGATACGCAGTATTTT. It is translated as CASSLSRLAVTDTQYF.